This T cell receptor beta chain stems from a study of T cells in Graves' hyperthyroidism and ophthalmopathy (dated by TCRdb to between 2019 and 2020). General notes on the study: Peripheral blood was sampled at the time of initial diagnosis, prior to any treatment. In addition, the study compared T-cell repertoires in thyroid tissue and in blood from several Graves' hyperthyroidism patients. TCR Vbeta CDR3 sequencing of some 140 peripheral blood samples (fewer than 45 ophthalmopathy, over 70 hyperthyroidism and around 17 progressor patients) is reported in the paper. An independent validation cohort of under 20 hyperthyroidism patients and more than 15 patients who later progressed to ophthalmopathy tested prospective prediction of ophthalmopathy. The 100 discovery patients were randomly split 7:3 into training and test sets. Once sampling was done, hyperthyroidism patients were given methimazole at a starting dose of 30 mg daily, whereas ophthalmopathy patients were given high-dose intravenous methylprednisolone. To identify distinguishing TCR V-J signatures, a discovery cohort of 90 to 100 patients was used, comprising 40 to 45 with Graves' ophthalmopathy and under 60 with stable Graves' hyperthyroidism. On the study overall, not on this receptor specifically: No statistical method was used to fix the sample size in advance, and group allocation was not hidden from the investigators. In cross-validation, a model built on a 13 V-J signature told ophthalmopathy apart from stable hyperthyroidism with under 90% sensitivity and roughly 82% specificity, and in testing the same model reached 80%/75%. Most expanded thyroid clonotypes (frequency above 0.001) were also detected in blood, suggesting blood repertoires may reflect thyroid immune responses. In validation, progression to ophthalmopathy was predicted by the model with roughly 71% sensitivity and roughly 76% specificity, a median of approximately 6.5 months before onset.

Amplification of TCR beta CDR3 regions was carried out from RNA transcripts. The TCR CDR3 was subjected to a first round of RT-PCR using the HTBI primer set and the Qiagen OneStep RT-PCR kit. Libraries were constructed in a second round of multiplex PCR, after which size selection and purification were performed. Sequencing of the libraries was done on an Illumina HiSeq2000 using paired-end 100 bp reads. The original methods were these. SOAPnuke was used to process the raw data, with reads discarded if the reads contained adapters or uncalled bases, had a mean Phred below 15, or lacked an exact constant-primer or identifier match. COPE v1.2.5 was used to merge the high-quality paired reads, and each unique nucleotide sequence was defined as a clonotype. MiTCR v1.1 was used to align clonotypes to the IMGT TRBV, TRBD and TRBJ reference segments. The analysis included only V-J combinations with a frequency above 0.0001, which together covered more than 99% of the repertoires. The TCS score was defined as the ratio of F50 (clonal expansion) to E x V (chaos), calculated using BLOSUM62-based TCRdist between CDR3 peptides within each V-J. Welch's t-statistics and random forest reduced just over 500 V-J features to 13, which were used in a naive Bayes classifier (R e1071). Through fastp at Q25 and MiXCR, TCRdb rebuilt clones from the public reads, retaining in-frame beta chains. Here each entry gathers all rows of one CDR3 protein and keeps the most common genes and DNA. These V and J calls are TCRdb output, not the study's own analysis. The sample records under 350,000 distinct CDR3 sequences, around 20% of which are singletons. The ten most abundant clones make up 50% of the sample.

This clonotype was observed many times. No cognate antigen has been identified for it. Base-call qualities are not available, and no considerably larger clone is one nucleotide away. From a lookup of the germline V gene (reference sequence), CDR1 and CDR2 are DFQATT and SNEGSKA. The CDR3 goes from the cysteine to the phenylalanine over 16 residues. Only CDR3 DNA remains: 48 bases, in frame from the first base. V is shortened by 6 bases, J by 1 base, and the region joining them spans 19 bases. Stable Graves' hyperthyroidism was defined as the absence of progression to ophthalmopathy over 18 months of follow-up. Hyperthyroidism patients were newly diagnosed, had a disease duration of under 2 months, and were aged 18 to 65 years. The study excluded patients with uncontrolled infections, other autoimmune diseases, pregnancy or lactation. Diagnoses were based on clinical symptoms, serum thyroxine and TRAb, thyroid ultrasound and orbital computed tomography. Ficoll-Paque density gradient centrifugation was used to isolate PBMCs from around 10 ml of fresh peripheral blood. Total RNA was extracted using Trizol reagent, and RNA quality was assessed on an Agilent 2100 Bioanalyzer.

The sequencing input was blood. The TCR comes from a woman between 50 and 59 years old with Graves' hyperthyroidism. The chain uses TRBV20-1 and TRBJ2-1; too little of a D gene remains to name it. Here the CDR3 is given as CSAPKLRLTSYNEQFF. The base sequence is TGCAGTGCCCCGAAGCTGAGACTCACTTCCTACAATGAGCAGTTCTTC.